This paragraph covers one T cell receptor beta chain sequence. What it recognizes is unknown. This sample is part of a study of T cell responses to AZD1222 COVID-19 vaccine. The table came from immunoSEQ multiplex PCR; TCRdb's copy has only in-frame clones and leaves some out. In the table there are 95,000 to 110,000 clones, about 93% of which are singletons. V was cut by 3 bases and J by 2 bases, with 7 bases left in between. The CDR3 length is 13 residues. CDR1 GTSNPN and CDR2 SVGIG come from the germline V gene (reference sequence). Findings and caveats of the study: The CD4 TCRs associated with vaccination extended across spike and predominated at 160-218 and 743-854. Clonal diversity may have been underestimated, and the donors were mostly white British, with more females than males.

This clonotype originated in an adult in good health. Sequencing used peripheral blood, obtained on day 0 of AZD1222 vaccination. The chain has TRBV30 and TRBJ2-2, with D possibly being TRBD1 or TRBD2 (5 bases each). CDR3 loop: CAWSGANTGELFF. In DNA, the CDR3 is TGTGCCTGGAGCGGGGCCAACACCGGGGAGCTGTTTTTT. Using reference TRBV30 and TRBJ2-2 for the parts outside the CDR3, the full variable domain is SQTIHQWPATLVQPVGSPLSLECTVEGTSNPNLYWYRQAAGRGLQLLFYSVGIGQISSEVPQNLSASRPQDRQFILSSKKLLLSDSGFYLCAWSGANTGELFFGEGSRLTVL.